This T cell receptor beta chain is drawn from a study of blood T cell repertoires in COVID-19. The overall study: The cDNA or gDNA used as material had been derived from T cells, B-cell-depleted T cells, or PBMCs.

Per the original data handling: Quantification of nucleated cells was approximated via reference gene primer amplification. Sequencing was performed with immunoSEQ multiplex PCR; in TCRdb, only in-frame clones are kept and a portion is missing. That table supplies the V and J calls and clone size; D and trimming were determined from the DNA. The table shows roughly 170,000 clones, with 85% to 90% occurring only once. The V and J ends lost 0 bases and 1 base respectively, with 6 bases between them. The CDR3 has 14 amino acids. Germline V gene data show CDR1 as PRHDT and CDR2 as FYEKMQ (reference sequence).

This TCR came from a man aged 65 to 85 with active or convalescent COVID-19. The chain couples TRBV13 to TRBJ1-1; D is undetermined. The sequencing input was peripheral blood. CDR3 protein: CASSLGAGNTEAFF. CDR3 nucleotides: TGTGCCAGCAGCTTAGGGGCAGGGAACACTGAAGCTTTCTTT.